This TCR beta chain was recorded in a study of cytomegalovirus exposure and HLA in healthy donors. As for the study in general: An earlier analysis identified some 110 million unique TCR beta sequences in approximately 190 million T cells.

Study observations and caveats: Cytomegalovirus status was reportedly diagnosed by the classifier with high sensitivity and specificity. The authors listed approximately 160 TCR beta chains as cytomegalovirus-associated. Upon later analysis, HLA-associated TCR beta chains proved more clonally expanded than other, equally common chains.

On this clone: Its target is unknown.

Primers included in the PCR were 60 Vbeta and 13 Jbeta primers. Here immunoSEQ multiplex PCR was the method, and the copy in TCRdb shows in-frame clones only, minus some. Of about 110,000 clones listed, around 88% are singletons. The source material was PBMCs. This TCR came from a man between 40 and 49 years old in good health and CMV-seronegative.

The CDR3 nucleotides read TGTGCCAGCAGCGGGGGGGCCAAGAGCACAGATACGCAGTATTTT. This sequence encodes CASSGGAKSTDTQYF. The V call is TRBV5-6, the J call TRBJ2-3; possibly TRBD2 for D (7 bases). In germline, CDR1 is SGHDT, CDR2 YYEEEE. Trimming removed 4 bases at V and 0 bases at J, with 12 bases between. This CDR3 is 15 amino acids long. The entire variable domain, with the rest obtained from reference TRBV5-6 and TRBJ2-3, is as follows: DAGVTQSPTHLIKTRGQQVTLRCSPKSGHDTVSWYQQALGQGPQFIFQYYEEEERQRGNFPDRFSGHQFPNYSSELNVNALLLGDSALYLCASSGGAKSTDTQYFGPGTRLTVL.